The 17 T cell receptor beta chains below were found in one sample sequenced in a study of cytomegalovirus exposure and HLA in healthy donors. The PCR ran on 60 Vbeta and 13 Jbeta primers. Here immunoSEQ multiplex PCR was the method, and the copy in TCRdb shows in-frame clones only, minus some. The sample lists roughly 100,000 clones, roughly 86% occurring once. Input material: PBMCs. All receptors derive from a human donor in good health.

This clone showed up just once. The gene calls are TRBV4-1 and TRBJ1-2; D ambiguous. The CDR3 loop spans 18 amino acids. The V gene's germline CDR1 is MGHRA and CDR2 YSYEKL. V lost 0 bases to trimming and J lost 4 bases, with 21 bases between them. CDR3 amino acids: CASSQDPEGLDRPYGYTF. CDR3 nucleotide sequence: TGCGCCAGCAGCCAAGATCCCGAGGGCCTCGATCGCCCCTATGGCTACACCTTC.

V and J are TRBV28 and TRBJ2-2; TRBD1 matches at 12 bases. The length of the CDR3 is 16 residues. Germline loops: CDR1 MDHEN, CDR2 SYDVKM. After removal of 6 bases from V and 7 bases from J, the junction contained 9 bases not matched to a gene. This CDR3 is CASRTTGTGGVGELFF. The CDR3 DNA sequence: TGTGCCAGCAGGACGACCGGGACAGGGGGCGTCGGGGAGCTGTTTTTT.

The DNA of the CDR3 is TGTGCCAGCAGGAGACAGGGGGCACGGGGTAGAGAGACCCAGTACTTC. This translates into CASRRQGARGRETQYF. This chain links TRBV6-6 with TRBJ2-5; 10 bases are a match to TRBD1. Trimming took 6 bases from V and 4 from J; bases not matched to a gene: 11. Germline values: CDR1 MNHNY, CDR2 SVGAGI (reference sequence). The CDR3 contains 16 residues.

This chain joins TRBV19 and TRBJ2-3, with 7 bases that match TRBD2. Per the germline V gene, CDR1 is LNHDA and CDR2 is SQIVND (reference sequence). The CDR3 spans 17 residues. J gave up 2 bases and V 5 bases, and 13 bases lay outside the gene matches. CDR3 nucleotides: TGTGCCAGTAGTCCCTCCCCTTTTCGGGAGGTCACAGATACGCAGTATTTT. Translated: CASSPSPFREVTDTQYF.

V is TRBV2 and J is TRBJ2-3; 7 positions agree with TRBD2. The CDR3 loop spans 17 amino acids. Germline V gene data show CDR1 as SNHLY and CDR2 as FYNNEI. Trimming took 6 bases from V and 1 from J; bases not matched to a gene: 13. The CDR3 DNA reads TGTGCCAGCAGGAAAGCTAGCGGCCCGCGTTGCACAGATACGCAGTATTTT. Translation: CASRKASGPRCTDTQYF.

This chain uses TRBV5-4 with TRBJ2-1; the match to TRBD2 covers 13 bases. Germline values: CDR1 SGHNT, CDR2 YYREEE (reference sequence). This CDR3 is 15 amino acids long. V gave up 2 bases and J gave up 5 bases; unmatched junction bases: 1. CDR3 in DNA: TGTGCCAGCAGCTTAGGGACTAGCGGGAACAATGAGCAGTTCTTC. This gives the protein CASSLGTSGNNEQFF.

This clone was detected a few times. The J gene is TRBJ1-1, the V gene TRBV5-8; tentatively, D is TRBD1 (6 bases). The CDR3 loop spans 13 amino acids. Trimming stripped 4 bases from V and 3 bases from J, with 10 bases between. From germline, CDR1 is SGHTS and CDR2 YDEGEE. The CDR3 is CASSHGQYTEAFF. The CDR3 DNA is TGTGCCAGCAGCCACGGACAGTACACTGAAGCTTTCTTT.

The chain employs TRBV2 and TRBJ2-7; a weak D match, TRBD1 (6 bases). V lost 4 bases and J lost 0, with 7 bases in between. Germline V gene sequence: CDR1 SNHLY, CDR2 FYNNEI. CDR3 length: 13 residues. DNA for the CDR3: TGTGCCAGCAGTGGGACAGCCTCCTACGAGCAGTACTTC. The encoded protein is CASSGTASYEQYF.

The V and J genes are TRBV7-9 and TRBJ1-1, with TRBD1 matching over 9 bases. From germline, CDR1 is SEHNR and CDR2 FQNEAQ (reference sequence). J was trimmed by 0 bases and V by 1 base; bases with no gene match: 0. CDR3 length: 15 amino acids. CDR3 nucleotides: TGTGCCAGCAGCTTAGGGACAGGGGTGAACACTGAAGCTTTCTTT. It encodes CASSLGTGVNTEAFF.

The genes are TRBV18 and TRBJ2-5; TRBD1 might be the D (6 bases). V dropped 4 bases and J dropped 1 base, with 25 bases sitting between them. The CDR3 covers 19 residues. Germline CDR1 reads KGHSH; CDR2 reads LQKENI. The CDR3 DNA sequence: TGTGCCAGCTCACAGGTCCGTTCTACAGGGAAAAATCTCCAAGAGACCCAGTACTTC. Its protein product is CASSQVRSTGKNLQETQYF.

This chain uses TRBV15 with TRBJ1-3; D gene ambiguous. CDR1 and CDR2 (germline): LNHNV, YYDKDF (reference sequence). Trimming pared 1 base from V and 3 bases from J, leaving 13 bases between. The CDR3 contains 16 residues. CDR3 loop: CATSRVSAGNGNTIYF. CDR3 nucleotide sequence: TGTGCCACCAGCAGAGTGTCCGCGGGAAATGGAAACACCATATATTTT.

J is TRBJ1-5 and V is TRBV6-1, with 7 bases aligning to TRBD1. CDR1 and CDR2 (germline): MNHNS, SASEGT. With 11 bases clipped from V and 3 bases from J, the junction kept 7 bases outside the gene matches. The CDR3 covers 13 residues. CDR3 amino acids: CASSDRINQPQHF. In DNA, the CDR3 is TGTGCCTCCTCGGACAGGATCAATCAGCCCCAGCATTTT.

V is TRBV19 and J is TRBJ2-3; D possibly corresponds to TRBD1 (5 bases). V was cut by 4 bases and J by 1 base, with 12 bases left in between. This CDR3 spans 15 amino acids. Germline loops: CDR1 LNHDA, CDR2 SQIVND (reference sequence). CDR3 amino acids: CASSTQGGRTDTQYF. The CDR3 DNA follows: TGTGCCAGTAGTACCCAGGGTGGTCGCACAGATACGCAGTATTTT. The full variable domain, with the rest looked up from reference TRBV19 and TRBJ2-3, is DGGITQSPKYLFRKEGQNVTLSCEQNLNHDAMYWYRQDPGQGLRLIYYSQIVNDFQKGDIAEGYSVSREKKESFPLTVTSAQKNPTAFYLCASSTQGGRTDTQYFGPGTRLTVL.

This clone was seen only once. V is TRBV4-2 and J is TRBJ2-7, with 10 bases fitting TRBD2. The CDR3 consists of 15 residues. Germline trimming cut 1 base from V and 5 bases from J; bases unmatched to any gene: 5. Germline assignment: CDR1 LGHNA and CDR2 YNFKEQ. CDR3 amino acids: CASSQGASGSNEQYF. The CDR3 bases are TGTGCCAGCAGCCAAGGGGCTAGCGGGAGTAACGAGCAGTACTTC.

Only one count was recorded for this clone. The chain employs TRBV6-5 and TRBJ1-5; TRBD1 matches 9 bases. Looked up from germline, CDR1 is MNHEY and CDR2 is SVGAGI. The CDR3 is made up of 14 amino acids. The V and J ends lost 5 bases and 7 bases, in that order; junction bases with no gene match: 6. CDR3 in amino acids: CASSGRQGVQPQHF. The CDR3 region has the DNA TGTGCCAGCAGTGGCCGACAGGGGGTCCAGCCCCAGCATTTT.

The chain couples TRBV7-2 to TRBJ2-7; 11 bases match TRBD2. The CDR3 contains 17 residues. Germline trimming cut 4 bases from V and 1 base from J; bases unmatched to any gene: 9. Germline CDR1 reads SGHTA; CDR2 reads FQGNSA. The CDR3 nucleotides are TGTGCCAGCAGCTGGGGGGGGACTAGCGGAAATTCCTACGAGCAGTACTTC. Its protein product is CASSWGGTSGNSYEQYF. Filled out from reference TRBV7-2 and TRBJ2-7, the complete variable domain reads GAGVSQSPSNKVTEKGKDVELRCDPISGHTALYWYRQSLGQGLEFLIYFQGNSAPDKSGLPSDRFSAERTGGSVSTLTIQRTQQEDSAVYLCASSWGGTSGNSYEQYFGPGTRLTVT.

The CDR3 nucleotides read TGCGCCAGCAGAGAACGGGGAGAGTACTTC. This sequence encodes CASRERGEYF. The chain combines TRBV4-3 with TRBJ2-7; tentative D call: TRBD2 (5 bases). The CDR3 is made up of 10 amino acids. CDR1 and CDR2 (germline): LGHNA, YSLEER. V dropped 6 bases and J dropped 11 bases, with 11 bases sitting between them.